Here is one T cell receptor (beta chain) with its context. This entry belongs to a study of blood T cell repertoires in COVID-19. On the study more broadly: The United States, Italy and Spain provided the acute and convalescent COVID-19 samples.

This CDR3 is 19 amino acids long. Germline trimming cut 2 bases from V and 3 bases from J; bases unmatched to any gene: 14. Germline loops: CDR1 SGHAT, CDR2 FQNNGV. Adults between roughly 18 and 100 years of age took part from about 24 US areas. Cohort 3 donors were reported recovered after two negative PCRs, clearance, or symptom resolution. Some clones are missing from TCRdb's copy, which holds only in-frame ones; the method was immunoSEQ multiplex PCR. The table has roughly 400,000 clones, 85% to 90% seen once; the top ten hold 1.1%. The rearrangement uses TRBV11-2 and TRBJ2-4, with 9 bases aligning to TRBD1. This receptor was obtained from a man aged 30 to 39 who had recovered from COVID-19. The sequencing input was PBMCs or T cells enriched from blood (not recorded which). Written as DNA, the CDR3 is TGTGCCAGCAGCTTAAGGCCGGGACAGGGCTCTCTGGGCAAAAACATTCAGTACTTC. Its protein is CASSLRPGQGSLGKNIQYF.